This TCR beta chain is from a study of identifying expanded T cells in peripheral blood. Sequencing used immunoSEQ multiplex PCR; TCRdb keeps in-frame clones, though not all of them. The table shows more than 75,000 clones, with 88% occurring only once. The germline CDR1 and CDR2 sequences are LGHNA and YNFKEQ. The CDR3 contains 14 residues. V lost 3 bases to trimming and J lost 4 bases, with 10 bases between them. This clone was detected only once. Its antigen is currently unknown. Overall study findings and caveats: Over around two and four weeks, about 15 and 19 clones changed, versus approximately 1.2 between replicates.

During the collection period, no donor immune events like infections were recorded. The source of this sequence is a person between 18 and 75 years old in good health. Sequences were obtained from blood. The chain combines TRBV4-2 with TRBJ2-1; D possibly corresponds to TRBD2 (6 bases). DNA for the CDR3: TGTGCCAGCAGCCAGGGGGGACCTTACAATGAGCAGTTCTTC. Its protein is CASSQGGPYNEQFF.